The clone carrying this T cell receptor (beta chain) was detected many times. The sample comes from a study of regulatory T cells in long-lasting Graves disease. Arm-PCR of CDR3 regions and iRepertoire HTBI primers were the basis on which TCR beta libraries were built. TCRdb analysed the multiplex PCR reads with MiXCR anew, one entry per CDR3 protein. In the table there are about 540,000 distinct CDR3 sequences, approximately 13% of which are singletons. This CDR3 has 20 residues. The ends were cut back, 1 base at V and 2 bases at J, with 21 bases in the middle. CDR1 is MNHEY and CDR2 is SMNVEV in the germline V gene (reference sequence). Time point of the sample: newly diagnosed GD, antithyroid drugs for less than 3 months. Scientists built the TCR library using RNA that was extracted from PBMCs. These records were also assigned to another study, of T cells in Graves' hyperthyroidism and ophthalmopathy. That paper notes: Graves' hyperthyroidism qualified as stable when ophthalmopathy did not progress within 18 months.

This chain uses TRBV27 with TRBJ2-6, with D possibly being TRBD1 or TRBD2 (5 bases each). This receptor was taken from a man in his thirties or forties with Graves disease. Sample: peripheral blood mononuclear cells (PBMCs), taken at new diagnosis, from a patient treated with antithyroid drugs. CDR3 in DNA: TGTGCCAGCAGTTTATTGGCAGGGAGAGTCTTTCCGGCTGGGGCCAACGTCCTGACTTTC. Its translation is CASSLLAGRVFPAGANVLTF. The full variable domain, rest sourced from reference TRBV27 and TRBJ2-6, is EAQVTQNPRYLITVTGKKLTVTCSQNMNHEYMSWYRQDPGLGLRQIYYSMNVEVTDKGDVPEGYKVSRKEKRNFPLILESPSPNQTSLYFCASSLLAGRVFPAGANVLTFGAGSRLTVL.